The text below deals with one TCR beta chain. This entry is derived from a study of blood T cell repertoires in COVID-19. Measured with immunoSEQ multiplex PCR; TCRdb has only the in-frame clones, and not every one. The sample has tens of thousands of clones, 70% to 80% seen once. The V gene's germline CDR1 is LGHNA and CDR2 YSLEER. The CDR3 runs 13 residues. J lost 6 bases, V lost 4 bases, and 4 bases had no gene match. The TCR originated in a human donor in a cohort sampled during active COVID-19. The rearrangement links TRBV4-3 to TRBJ2-3, with TRBD2 matching over 7 bases. The sequencing input was peripheral blood. The chain's CDR3 is CASSLAGGDTQYF. CDR3 DNA sequence: TGCGCCAGCAGCCTCGCCGGGGGGGATACGCAGTATTTT.